The T cell receptor beta chain described here comes from a study of control samples from healthy donors and cancer patients (TCRdb year 2020). Receptor amplification or capture employed the immunoSEQ multiplex PCR assay. TCRdb mirrors the immuneACCESS table, restricted to in-frame sequences. Some clones are absent from its copies; in checked studies, under half trace to an unresolved V gene, and the reason for the others is unknown. Per the sample table, the count is under 200,000 clones. Around 2% of the sample comes from the top ten. The germline V and J ends show losses of 9 bases and 4 bases respectively, and no gene match explains 6 bases of the junction. The CDR3 sequence holds 12 residues, the cysteine and phenylalanine included. Left in the record is the CDR3 DNA by itself, 36 bases read in frame from the first base. About this clone itself: Its antigen specificity is not known.

The sequencing sample was made of blood. This chain joins TRBV23-1 to TRBJ2-7, with 7 middle bases fitting TRBD1. TRBV23-1 is an open reading frame, and its role is uncertain. This TCR derives from a woman aged 25-40 years in good health. The DNA is as follows: TGCGCCAGGACAGGGTGTTGGTACGAGCAGTACTTC. It translates as CARTGCWYEQYF.